A selection of T cell receptor beta chains follows, all from one sample in a study of a mutant IDH1 vaccine in newly diagnosed glioma. The assay was immunoSEQ multiplex PCR, and TCRdb's table has in-frame clones only and misses some. This sample has approximately 82,000 clones, with more than 80% found just once. The antigens for these receptors are not known. Sequencing used PBMCs, obtained from a glioma patient whose treatment included an IDH1 peptide vaccine. The receptors here all came from a woman in her forties or fifties with glioma. CDR3s include the opening cysteine and the closing phenylalanine or tryptophan. The D gene is left open where the match is weak. The size entry is marked missing in some rows and otherwise reads once, few, many or a size class.

j_gene	abundance	d_gene	v_gene	CDR3nt	CDR3aa
TRBJ2-7	NA	TRBD1	TRBV7-3	TGTGCCAGCAGCTCCCCCGACAGGGGGCTATACGAGCAGTACTTC	CASSSPDRGLYEQYF
TRBJ1-1	NA	TRBD1	TRBV28	TGTGCCAGCATCGATTGGACAGGGGACACTGAAGCTTTCTTT	CASIDWTGDTEAFF
TRBJ1-6	NA	TRBD1	TRBV7-3	TGTGCCAGCAGCGCACAGGGGCCGGGTAATTCACCCCTCCACTTT	CASSAQGPGNSPLHF
TRBJ2-1	NA	TRBD1	TRBV10-3	TGTGCCATCAGTAACAGGGGTGGCGATGAGCAGTTCTTC	CAISNRGGDEQFF
TRBJ2-7	NA	NA	TRBV5-5	TGTGCCAGCAGCTTGGATTGGTACGAGCAGTACTTC	CASSLDWYEQYF
TRBJ2-3	once	TRBD2	TRBV27	TGTGCCAGCAGTTTGCTAGCGGGAGGGGGTCCCGTTGCGCAGTATTTT	CASSLLAGGGPVAQYF
TRBJ2-1	NA	TRBD2	TRBV7-9	TGTGCCAGCAGCTTAGGGTACGCGGGAGAGCGAGAGCAGTTCTTC	CASSLGYAGEREQFF
TRBJ2-1	NA	TRBD1	TRBV7-9	TGTGCCAGCAGCTCCTTGACAGGGAGCTCCTACAATGAGCAGTTCTTC	CASSSLTGSSYNEQFF
TRBJ1-1	NA	NA	TRBV18	TGTGCCAGCTCACCATTGAACACTGAAGCTTTCTTT	CASSPLNTEAFF
TRBJ2-1	NA	NA	TRBV19	TGTGCCAGTACCCCGCTTATAGCGGACCACTCCTACAATGAGCAGTTCTTC	CASTPLIADHSYNEQFF
TRBJ1-2	NA	NA	TRBV6-1	TGTGCCAGCAGTCATAACTATGGCTACACCTTC	CASSHNYGYTF
TRBJ1-1	NA	NA	TRBV6-6	TGTGCCAGCAGTTACAGGGGCAGGGACACTGAAGCTTTCTTT	CASSYRGRDTEAFF
TRBJ1-5	NA	NA	TRBV2	TGTGCCAGCAGTGTGGCCGGTAATCAGCCCCAGCATTTT	CASSVAGNQPQHF
TRBJ1-1	NA	TRBD1	TRBV18	TGTGCCAGCTCACCACCCACAGGGGCGAACACTGAAGCTTTCTTT	CASSPPTGANTEAFF
TRBJ2-5	NA	NA	TRBV21-1	TGTGCCAGCAGCAAAGGCTATAAGACAGGCGAGGGGGCCCAGTACTTC	CASSKGYKTGEGAQYF
TRBJ1-1	NA	NA	TRBV6-5	TGTGCCAGCTCCCCCCCCAGGGAGAACACTGAAGCTTTCTTT	CASSPPRENTEAFF
TRBJ2-1	NA	NA	TRBV4-1	TGCGCCAGCAGCCAAGGGCAGGTCTGGGGACGGGGCGGGGAGCAGTTCTTC	CASSQGQVWGRGGEQFF
TRBJ2-7	NA	NA	TRBV4-2	TGTGCCAGCAGCCAAGATCGGGGGAGTGGCTACGAGCAGTACTTC	CASSQDRGSGYEQYF
TRBJ1-2	NA	NA	TRBV6-6	TGTGCCAGCAGTCCCATGGGGGGCTACACCTTC	CASSPMGGYTF
TRBJ2-2	NA	TRBD2	TRBV9	TGTGCCAGCAGCGTTGAACTAGCGGGAGCAGGGGAGCTGTTTTTT	CASSVELAGAGELFF
TRBJ2-7	NA	NA	TRBV6-5	TGTGCCAGCAGTTACTCCGCCAGTGGACGCGAGCAGTACTTC	CASSYSASGREQYF
TRBJ2-2	NA	TRBD2	TRBV4-1	TGCGCCAGCAGCCAAAACCCCCCTACTAGCGGGAGGGCCCGGGCCGGGGAGCTGTTTTTT	CASSQNPPTSGRARAGELFF
TRBJ1-1	few	NA	TRBV9	TGTGCCAGCAGCGTAGCAAGGAACACTGAAGCTTTCTTT	CASSVARNTEAFF
TRBJ1-1	few	NA	TRBV7-8	TGTGCCAGCAGCTTCGTGGAGAGGACTGAAGCTTTCTTT	CASSFVERTEAFF
TRBJ1-2	once	TRBD1	TRBV6-6	TGTGCCAGCAGGTCCGGGACAGGGGGCGACTATGGCTACACCTTC	CASRSGTGGDYGYTF
TRBJ2-5	once	NA	TRBV4-1	TGCGCCAGCAGCCGCCGCCGGGAGACCCAGTACTTC	CASSRRRETQYF
TRBJ1-1	few	NA	TRBV6-5	TGTGCCAGCAGCAGACCCCCCACTGAAGCTTTCTTT	CASSRPPTEAFF
TRBJ1-5	once	TRBD1	TRBV28	TGTGCCAGCAGTTCCTACTACTTGGACAGGGGGGTCAGCAATCAGCCCCAGCATTTT	CASSSYYLDRGVSNQPQHF
TRBJ2-5	NA	NA	TRBV11-2	TGTGCCAGCAGCCGCCTCGGGGGTAACCAAGAGACCCAGTACTTC	CASSRLGGNQETQYF
TRBJ2-7	NA	NA	TRBV4-1	TGCGCCAGCAGCCAAGAGGAGGTGGGGACCTACGAGCAGTACTTC	CASSQEEVGTYEQYF
TRBJ2-1	NA	NA	TRBV30	TGTGCCTGGAGGGTAAAGTTCAATGAGCAGTTCTTC	CAWRVKFNEQFF
TRBJ1-2	NA	TRBD1	TRBV5-4	TGTGCCAGCAGCTTGGACGGGACAGGCTATGGCTACACCTTC	CASSLDGTGYGYTF
TRBJ2-5	NA	NA	TRBV4-2	TGTGCCAGCAGCCAAAGATATTCCGCTGGAGAGACCCAGTACTTC	CASSQRYSAGETQYF
TRBJ2-5	NA	TRBD1	TRBV4-2	TGTGCCAGCAGCCAAGTTAAGGGACAGGGTTTAGAGACCCAGTACTTC	CASSQVKGQGLETQYF
TRBJ2-3	NA	TRBD2	TRBV28	TGTGCCAGCGGGGTAGCGGGAAAGTCTGATACGCAGTATTTT	CASGVAGKSDTQYF
TRBJ1-1	NA	NA	TRBV7-9	TGTGCCAGCAGCTGCCCGGGTACTGAAGCTTTCTTT	CASSCPGTEAFF
TRBJ1-2	NA	TRBD1	TRBV11-2	TGTGCCAGCAGCCAAACAGGGGGCATGGGTGGCTACACCTTC	CASSQTGGMGGYTF
TRBJ2-7	NA	NA	TRBV28	TGTGCCAGCAGTTTCATCCAAACCTACGAGCAGTACTTC	CASSFIQTYEQYF
TRBJ1-3	few	NA	TRBV18	TGTGCCAGCAGGGGCGGGGACTATCGCTCTGGAAACACCATATATTTT	CASRGGDYRSGNTIYF
TRBJ1-1	NA	TRBD1	TRBV19	TGTGCCAGTAGTATCTTAAGGGGACAGCCTAGGATGAACACTGAAGCTTTCTTT	CASSILRGQPRMNTEAFF
TRBJ2-7	NA	NA	TRBV5-1	TGCGCCAGCAGCTCCTCCGGGAACGCTTACGAGCAGTACTTC	CASSSSGNAYEQYF
TRBJ2-1	NA	TRBD2	TRBV29-1	TGCAGCGCCGATGGAGGGGAGGGTGAGCAGTTCTTC	CSADGGEGEQFF
TRBJ2-5	once	NA	TRBV21-1	TGTGCCAGCAGCCCCGAAAGGGGTGGGGTCAAGGACCTACAAGAGACCCAGTACTTC	CASSPERGGVKDLQETQYF
TRBJ2-3	NA	TRBD2	TRBV19	TGTGCCAGTAGTGCTACTAGCGGGAGGGCCAAAGATACGCAGTATTTT	CASSATSGRAKDTQYF
TRBJ1-2	once	NA	TRBV30	TGTGCCTGCCTCCAACAGGGAGCCCTCTATGGCTACACCTTC	CACLQQGALYGYTF
TRBJ2-1	NA	NA	TRBV19	TGTGCCAGTAGTTTAAGCGGAAATTACAATGAGCAGTTCTTC	CASSLSGNYNEQFF
TRBJ2-1	NA	TRBD2	TRBV5-4	TGTGCCAGCAGCTTGGAAGGGAGGGGATACCGCGACTACATGGAGCAGTTCTTC	CASSLEGRGYRDYMEQFF
TRBJ1-1	NA	NA	TRBV29-1	TGCAGCGTTCCCATCGGCGGGGCCACGAACACTGAAGCTTTCTTT	CSVPIGGATNTEAFF
TRBJ2-3	NA	TRBD2	TRBV10-3	TGTGCCATCAGACCGGGACTAGCGGGAGCAGATACGCAGTATTTT	CAIRPGLAGADTQYF
TRBJ2-5	NA	NA	TRBV2	TGTGCCAGCAGTCCCGAAGCGGCAAGGGGGACCCAGTACTTC	CASSPEAARGTQYF
TRBJ1-6	NA	NA	TRBV30	TGTGCCTTAGACTCACCCCTCCACTTT	CALDSPLHF
TRBJ2-3	NA	NA	TRBV29-1	TGCAGCGTTGAAGGATGGACGGACACAGATACGCAGTATTTT	CSVEGWTDTDTQYF
TRBJ2-5	once	TRBD2	TRBV27	TGTGCCAGCAGGACTAGCGGGAGTGTGGGGGAGCAGTACTTC	CASRTSGSVGEQYF
TRBJ2-2	NA	NA	TRBV27	TGTGCCAGCAGTTTAAGCAGCGGTGGGGCCGGGGAGCTGTTTTTT	CASSLSSGGAGELFF
TRBJ2-3	NA	NA	TRBV4-1	TGCGCCAGCTCCCCAGGGGATACGCAGTATTTT	CASSPGDTQYF
TRBJ1-1	NA	NA	TRBV11-2	TGTGCCAGCACCTTAACCGAGTTGAACACTGAAGCTTTCTTT	CASTLTELNTEAFF
TRBJ2-5	NA	NA	TRBV18	TGTGCCAGCTCACCACCGCAAGAGACCCAGTACTTC	CASSPPQETQYF
TRBJ1-2	NA	TRBD1	TRBV10-3	TGTGCCATCAGTGAGTCGAGGACAGGGGGCGACTATGGCTACACCTTC	CAISESRTGGDYGYTF